Listed below are T cell receptor beta chains from one sample, sequenced in a study of CD8 T cells in ankylosing spondylitis. TCRdb itself ran the 5' RACE reads through MiXCR, one entry per CDR3 protein. Here the sample spans 750,000 to 850,000 distinct CDR3 sequences, about 11% being singletons. The sample consisted of blood, either unsorted or a sorted T cell fraction (not recorded which). These receptor sequences come from a male donor with ankylosing spondylitis. CDR3s include the opening cysteine and the closing phenylalanine or tryptophan. A D gene is named only where the DNA matches it firmly. A clone size is listed for some rows: how often the clone was seen (once, few, many), or a class if it is expanded.

j_call: TRBJ2-3
clone_size: once
d_call: .
v_call: TRBV7-2
cdr3_aa: CASSLVSGGPRDTQYF
cdr3_nt: TGTGCCAGCAGCTTAGTTTCGGGGGGCCCGAGAGATACGCAGTATTTT

j_call: TRBJ1-1
clone_size: .
d_call: .
v_call: TRBV2
cdr3_aa: CASSGDFNTEAFF
cdr3_nt: TGTGCCAGCAGTGGGGACTTTAACACTGAGGCTTTCTTT

j_call: TRBJ1-5
clone_size: .
d_call: .
v_call: TRBV12-3/TRBV12-4
cdr3_aa: CASSLFYSNQPQHF
cdr3_nt: TGTGCCAGCAGTTTATTTTATAGCAATCAGCCCCAGCATTTT

j_call: TRBJ2-7
clone_size: .
d_call: .
v_call: TRBV5-1
cdr3_aa: CASSLGENYEQYF
cdr3_nt: TGCGCCAGCAGCTTGGGAGAGAACTACGAGCAGTACTTC

j_call: TRBJ2-5
clone_size: .
d_call: TRBD2
v_call: TRBV10-3
cdr3_aa: CAISLAGAYQETQYF
cdr3_nt: TGTGCCATCAGCTTAGCGGGAGCGTACCAAGAGACCCAGTACTTC

j_call: TRBJ2-7
clone_size: many
d_call: .
v_call: TRBV20-1
cdr3_aa: CSAKTRVNEQYF
cdr3_nt: TGCAGTGCTAAAACCAGGGTTAACGAGCAGTACTTC

j_call: TRBJ2-1
clone_size: many
d_call: TRBD2
v_call: TRBV7-8
cdr3_aa: CASSLPMGLAGGRNEQFF
cdr3_nt: TGTGCCAGCAGCTTACCAATGGGACTAGCGGGGGGAAGGAATGAGCAGTTCTTC

j_call: TRBJ1-1
clone_size: many
d_call: TRBD1
v_call: TRBV7-9
cdr3_aa: CASSLGQLNTEAFF
cdr3_nt: TGTGCCAGCAGTTTGGGACAGTTGAACACTGAAGCTTTCTTT

j_call: TRBJ2-1
clone_size: .
d_call: .
v_call: TRBV11-3
cdr3_aa: CASSRAHREQFF
cdr3_nt: TGTGCCAGCAGCCGAGCCCACCGGGAGCAGTTCTTC

j_call: TRBJ2-7
clone_size: few
d_call: TRBD2
v_call: TRBV6-1
cdr3_aa: CASSHGGAAYEQYF
cdr3_nt: TGTGCCAGCAGCCACGGGGGGGCGGCCTACGAGCAGTACTTC

j_call: TRBJ2-5
clone_size: many
d_call: .
v_call: TRBV18
cdr3_aa: CASSPEPIPGETQYF
cdr3_nt: TGTGCCAGCTCCCCCGAACCCATACCAGGGGAGACCCAGTACTTC

j_call: TRBJ2-2
clone_size: .
d_call: .
v_call: TRBV10-3
cdr3_aa: CAISPGNTGELFF
cdr3_nt: TGTGCCATCAGTCCGGGGAACACCGGGGAGCTGTTTTTT

j_call: TRBJ1-2
clone_size: few
d_call: TRBD1
v_call: TRBV2
cdr3_aa: CASSETGDRGLSGYTF
cdr3_nt: TGTGCCAGCAGTGAGACTGGGGACAGGGGGCTCTCGGGCTACACCTTC

j_call: TRBJ2-1
clone_size: few
d_call: .
v_call: TRBV2
cdr3_aa: CASSEGRGDYNEQFF
cdr3_nt: TGTGCCAGCAGTGAGGGGAGGGGGGACTACAATGAGCAGTTCTTC

j_call: TRBJ2-4
clone_size: .
d_call: .
v_call: TRBV19
cdr3_aa: CASSYMLRMEPLAKNIQYF
cdr3_nt: TGTGCCAGTTCCTACATGTTACGCATGGAGCCACTAGCCAAAAACATTCAGTACTTC

j_call: TRBJ2-2
clone_size: .
d_call: TRBD1
v_call: TRBV5-1
cdr3_aa: CASSLFQGAVGELFF
cdr3_nt: TGCGCCAGCAGCTTGTTCCAGGGGGCCGTCGGGGAGCTGTTTTTT

j_call: TRBJ2-4
clone_size: .
d_call: TRBD1
v_call: TRBV4-3
cdr3_aa: CASSRDRGSVKNIQYF
cdr3_nt: TGCGCCAGCAGCCGGGACAGGGGAAGTGTCAAAAACATTCAGTACTTC

j_call: TRBJ2-7
clone_size: once
d_call: .
v_call: TRBV7-2
cdr3_aa: CASSPPRGGRDEQYF
cdr3_nt: TGTGCCAGCAGCCCCCCAAGGGGGGGGCGAGACGAGCAGTACTTC

j_call: TRBJ2-1
clone_size: .
d_call: .
v_call: TRBV7-3
cdr3_aa: CASSLYPPPSSYNEQFF
cdr3_nt: TGTGCCAGCAGCTTATATCCGCCCCCGAGCTCCTACAATGAGCAGTTCTTC

j_call: TRBJ2-5
clone_size: few
d_call: TRBD1
v_call: TRBV5-1
cdr3_aa: CASSTAQGWETQYF
cdr3_nt: TGCGCCAGCAGCACAGCACAGGGGTGGGAGACCCAGTACTTC

j_call: TRBJ2-7
clone_size: .
d_call: .
v_call: TRBV6-1
cdr3_aa: CASNPSWSYEQYF
cdr3_nt: TGTGCCAGCAACCCGAGCTGGTCCTACGAGCAGTACTTC

j_call: TRBJ2-5
clone_size: .
d_call: .
v_call: TRBV2
cdr3_aa: CASTVQKETQYF
cdr3_nt: TGTGCCAGCACCGTACAGAAAGAGACCCAGTACTTC

j_call: TRBJ1-1
clone_size: many
d_call: .
v_call: TRBV6-2/TRBV6-3
cdr3_aa: CASSYSRREVGAEAFF
cdr3_nt: TGTGCCAGCAGTTACTCCCGCCGGGAGGTCGGGGCTGAAGCTTTCTTT

j_call: TRBJ2-5
clone_size: few
d_call: .
v_call: TRBV4-3
cdr3_aa: CASSQDDRQETQYF
cdr3_nt: TGCGCCAGCAGCCAAGATGACAGGCAAGAGACCCAGTACTTC

j_call: TRBJ1-1
clone_size: few
d_call: .
v_call: TRBV6-2/TRBV6-3
cdr3_aa: CASSYSGYRANTEAFF
cdr3_nt: TGTGCCAGCAGTTACTCTGGGTATCGGGCTAACACTGAAGCTTTCTTT

j_call: TRBJ1-4
clone_size: once
d_call: .
v_call: TRBV6-1
cdr3_aa: CASTHGEGYNEKLFF
cdr3_nt: TGTGCCAGCACTCACGGAGAGGGTTATAATGAAAAACTGTTTTTT

j_call: TRBJ2-1
clone_size: few
d_call: .
v_call: TRBV28
cdr3_aa: CASSLWTQNNEQFF
cdr3_nt: TGTGCCAGCAGTTTATGGACCCAGAACAATGAGCAGTTCTTC

j_call: TRBJ1-4
clone_size: .
d_call: .
v_call: TRBV29-1
cdr3_aa: CSVGGGGDEKLFF
cdr3_nt: TGCAGCGTTGGAGGGGGAGGAGATGAAAAACTGTTTTTT

j_call: TRBJ1-4
clone_size: .
d_call: TRBD1
v_call: TRBV6-1
cdr3_aa: CASTTGGGEKLFF
cdr3_nt: TGTGCCAGCACGACAGGGGGTGGTGAAAAACTGTTTTTT

j_call: TRBJ2-3
clone_size: .
d_call: TRBD2
v_call: TRBV9
cdr3_aa: CASSVALPRGGGTDTQYF
cdr3_nt: TGTGCCAGCAGCGTAGCCCTCCCCCGGGGGGGAGGCACAGATACGCAGTATTTT

j_call: TRBJ2-2
clone_size: .
d_call: .
v_call: TRBV5-4
cdr3_aa: CASSSDMTGELFF
cdr3_nt: TGTGCCAGCAGCTCCGACATGACCGGGGAGCTGTTTTTT

j_call: TRBJ2-5
clone_size: few
d_call: TRBD2
v_call: TRBV7-7
cdr3_aa: CASSPLTTSGNQETQYF
cdr3_nt: TGTGCTAGCAGCCCCCTGACGACTAGCGGGAACCAAGAGACCCAGTACTTC

j_call: TRBJ1-2
clone_size: .
d_call: .
v_call: TRBV28
cdr3_aa: CAIRDNYGYTF
cdr3_nt: TGTGCCATCCGGGACAACTATGGCTACACCTTC

j_call: TRBJ2-1
clone_size: few
d_call: .
v_call: TRBV20-1
cdr3_aa: CSATRKAYNEQFF
cdr3_nt: TGCAGTGCTACGAGGAAGGCCTACAATGAGCAGTTCTTC

j_call: TRBJ2-7
clone_size: many
d_call: TRBD2
v_call: TRBV5-1
cdr3_aa: CASSLPSGYYEQYF
cdr3_nt: TGCGCCAGCAGCTTGCCTAGCGGATACTACGAGCAGTACTTC

j_call: TRBJ2-3
clone_size: few
d_call: .
v_call: TRBV12-5
cdr3_aa: CASALSGSTDTQYF
cdr3_nt: TGTGCTAGTGCCCTCTCCGGGAGCACAGATACGCAGTATTTT

j_call: TRBJ1-1
clone_size: many
d_call: .
v_call: TRBV29-1
cdr3_aa: CSVRPHRDTEAFF
cdr3_nt: TGCAGCGTCCGACCCCACAGGGACACTGAAGCTTTCTTT

j_call: TRBJ2-5
clone_size: many
d_call: TRBD1
v_call: TRBV7-2
cdr3_aa: CASSSGQGGQTQYF
cdr3_nt: TGTGCCAGCAGCTCCGGACAGGGTGGACAGACCCAGTACTTC

j_call: TRBJ1-2
clone_size: many
d_call: .
v_call: TRBV27
cdr3_aa: CASSRLGEESGYGYTF
cdr3_nt: TGTGCCAGCAGTCGACTCGGGGAAGAGTCGGGTTATGGCTACACCTTC

j_call: TRBJ1-4
clone_size: few
d_call: .
v_call: TRBV6-5
cdr3_aa: CASSSTKVGEKLFF
cdr3_nt: TGTGCCAGCAGTTCCACTAAGGTCGGAGAAAAACTGTTTTTT

j_call: TRBJ2-5
clone_size: .
d_call: .
v_call: TRBV4-2
cdr3_aa: CASSHGSRDPQATQYF
cdr3_nt: TGTGCCAGCAGCCATGGTTCCCGGGACCCCCAAGCGACCCAGTACTTC

j_call: TRBJ2-3
clone_size: .
d_call: .
v_call: TRBV7-2
cdr3_aa: CASILGSSTDTQYF
cdr3_nt: TGTGCCAGCATCTTAGGAAGTAGCACAGATACGCAGTATTTT

j_call: TRBJ2-2
clone_size: once
d_call: .
v_call: TRBV6-2/TRBV6-3
cdr3_aa: CASSSVGHGELFF
cdr3_nt: TGTGCCAGCAGTTCAGTCGGTCACGGGGAGCTGTTTTTT

j_call: TRBJ1-5
clone_size: .
d_call: .
v_call: TRBV29-1
cdr3_aa: CSVSGGYSNQPQHF
cdr3_nt: TGCAGCGTGAGCGGGGGGTATAGCAATCAGCCCCAGCATTTT

j_call: TRBJ2-4
clone_size: .
d_call: .
v_call: TRBV6-5
cdr3_aa: CASSYLTDLAKNIQYF
cdr3_nt: TGTGCCAGCAGTTACCTGACAGACCTAGCCAAAAACATTCAGTACTTC

j_call: TRBJ2-7
clone_size: few
d_call: .
v_call: TRBV11-2
cdr3_aa: CASSRNTRLDLYEQYF
cdr3_nt: TGTGCCAGCAGTCGAAATACCCGACTGGACCTCTACGAGCAGTACTTC

j_call: TRBJ1-1
clone_size: few
d_call: TRBD1
v_call: TRBV18
cdr3_aa: CASSQPGGTEAFF
cdr3_nt: TGTGCCAGCTCACAACCAGGGGGCACTGAAGCTTTCTTT

j_call: TRBJ2-7
clone_size: few
d_call: TRBD1
v_call: TRBV5-6
cdr3_aa: CASRPGQASYEQYF
cdr3_nt: TGTGCCAGCAGACCGGGACAGGCGTCCTACGAGCAGTACTTC

j_call: TRBJ1-2
clone_size: .
d_call: .
v_call: TRBV20-1
cdr3_aa: CSARRVSGTRLDGYTF
cdr3_nt: TGCAGTGCTAGACGGGTATCCGGGACACGACTTGACGGCTACACCTTC

j_call: TRBJ2-3
clone_size: few
d_call: TRBD2
v_call: TRBV2
cdr3_aa: CASRPTSGTDTQYF
cdr3_nt: TGTGCCAGCAGGCCGACTAGCGGCACAGATACGCAGTATTTT

j_call: TRBJ2-1
clone_size: .
d_call: .
v_call: TRBV5-1
cdr3_aa: CASSSGGLGGVQFF
cdr3_nt: TGCGCCAGCAGCTCCGGGGGGCTAGGTGGGGTGCAGTTCTTC

j_call: TRBJ1-2
clone_size: .
d_call: .
v_call: TRBV7-2
cdr3_aa: CASSLVYEGDYGYTF
cdr3_nt: TGTGCCAGCAGCTTGGTTTATGAAGGGGACTATGGCTACACCTTC

j_call: TRBJ2-1
clone_size: few
d_call: TRBD1
v_call: TRBV6-1
cdr3_aa: CASRNTGTGFGNEQFF
cdr3_nt: TGTGCCAGCAGGAACACCGGGACAGGGTTTGGTAATGAGCAGTTCTTC

j_call: TRBJ1-3
clone_size: few
d_call: TRBD1
v_call: TRBV27
cdr3_aa: CASRQGTTGNTIYF
cdr3_nt: TGTGCCAGCCGACAGGGGACTACTGGAAACACCATATATTTT

j_call: TRBJ1-3
clone_size: many
d_call: .
v_call: TRBV6-1
cdr3_aa: CASTEPPGSGNTIYF
cdr3_nt: TGTGCCAGCACCGAGCCCCCCGGGTCTGGAAACACCATATATTTT

j_call: TRBJ1-1
clone_size: few
d_call: .
v_call: TRBV5-1
cdr3_aa: CASSSGGGWGLNTEAFF
cdr3_nt: TGCGCCAGCAGCTCTGGTGGGGGTTGGGGGTTGAACACTGAAGCTTTCTTT

j_call: TRBJ1-2
clone_size: many
d_call: TRBD1
v_call: TRBV20-1
cdr3_aa: CSAHRDRYYGYTF
cdr3_nt: TGCAGTGCGCACCGGGACAGGTACTATGGCTACACCTTC

j_call: TRBJ2-3
clone_size: few
d_call: TRBD1
v_call: TRBV7-2
cdr3_aa: CASSSRRDRVRYTQYF
cdr3_nt: TGTGCCAGCAGTAGTCGCCGGGACAGGGTTCGATATACGCAGTATTTT